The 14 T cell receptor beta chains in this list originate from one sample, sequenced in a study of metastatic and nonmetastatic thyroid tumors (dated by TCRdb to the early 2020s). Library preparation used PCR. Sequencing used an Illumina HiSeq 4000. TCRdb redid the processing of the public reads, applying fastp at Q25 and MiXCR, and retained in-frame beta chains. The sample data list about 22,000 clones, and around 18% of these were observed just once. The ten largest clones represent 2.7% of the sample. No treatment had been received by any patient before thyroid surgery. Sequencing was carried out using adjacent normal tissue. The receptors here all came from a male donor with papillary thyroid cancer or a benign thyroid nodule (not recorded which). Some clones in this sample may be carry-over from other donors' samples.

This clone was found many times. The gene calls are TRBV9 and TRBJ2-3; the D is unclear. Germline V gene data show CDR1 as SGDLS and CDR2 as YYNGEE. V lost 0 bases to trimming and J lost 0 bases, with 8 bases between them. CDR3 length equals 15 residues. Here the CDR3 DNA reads TGTGCCAGCAGCGTAGCTGCTGGGAGCACAGATACGCAGTATTTT. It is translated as CASSVAAGSTDTQYF.

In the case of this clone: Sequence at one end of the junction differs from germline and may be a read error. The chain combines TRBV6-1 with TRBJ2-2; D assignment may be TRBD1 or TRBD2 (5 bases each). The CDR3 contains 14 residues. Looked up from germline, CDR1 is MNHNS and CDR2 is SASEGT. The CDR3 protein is CASNRDPNTWELFF. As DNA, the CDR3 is TGTGCCAGCAACCGGGACCCAAACACCTGGGAGCTGTTTTTT.

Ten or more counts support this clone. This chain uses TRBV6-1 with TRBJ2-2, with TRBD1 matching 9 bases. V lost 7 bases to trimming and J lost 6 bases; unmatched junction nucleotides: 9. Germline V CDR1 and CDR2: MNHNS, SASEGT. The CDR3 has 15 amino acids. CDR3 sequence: CASITGQGGSGELFF. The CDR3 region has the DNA TGTGCCAGCATCACGGGACAGGGAGGGTCCGGGGAGCTGTTTTTT.

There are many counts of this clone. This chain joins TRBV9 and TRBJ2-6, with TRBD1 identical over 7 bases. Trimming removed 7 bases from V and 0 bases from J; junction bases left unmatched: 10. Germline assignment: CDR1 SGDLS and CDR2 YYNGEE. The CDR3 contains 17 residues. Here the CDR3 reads CASSTGTAYSGANVLTF. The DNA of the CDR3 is TGTGCCAGCTCGACCGGGACAGCTTACTCTGGGGCCAACGTCCTGACTTTC.

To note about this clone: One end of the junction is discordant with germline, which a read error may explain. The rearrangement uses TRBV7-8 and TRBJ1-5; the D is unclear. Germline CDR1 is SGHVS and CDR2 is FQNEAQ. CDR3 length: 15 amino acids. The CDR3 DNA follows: TGTGCCTGCAGCTTATCTGGAGGTGTTGGTAAGCCCCAGCATTTT. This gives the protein CACSLSGGVGKPQHF.

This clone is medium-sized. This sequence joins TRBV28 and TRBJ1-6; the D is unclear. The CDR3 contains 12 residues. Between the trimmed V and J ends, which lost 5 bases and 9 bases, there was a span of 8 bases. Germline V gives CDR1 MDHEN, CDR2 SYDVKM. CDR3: CASSLKGSPLHF. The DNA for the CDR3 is TGTGCCAGCAGTCTAAAGGGTTCACCCCTCCACTTT.

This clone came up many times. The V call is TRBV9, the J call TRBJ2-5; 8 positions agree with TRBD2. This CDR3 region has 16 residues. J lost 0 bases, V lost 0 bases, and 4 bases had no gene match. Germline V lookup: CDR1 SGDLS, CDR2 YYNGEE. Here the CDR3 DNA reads TGTGCCAGCAGCGTAGGGGCTAGCGGGCACCAAGAGACCCAGTACTTC. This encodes CASSVGASGHQETQYF.

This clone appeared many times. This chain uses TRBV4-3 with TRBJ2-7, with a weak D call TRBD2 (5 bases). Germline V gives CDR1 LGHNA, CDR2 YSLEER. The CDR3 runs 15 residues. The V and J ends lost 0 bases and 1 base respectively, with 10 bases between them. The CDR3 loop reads CASSQDRGSSYEQYV. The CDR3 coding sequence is TGCGCCAGCAGCCAAGATCGCGGGTCTTCCTACGAGCAGTACGTC.

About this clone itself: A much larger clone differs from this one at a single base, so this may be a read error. DNA for the CDR3: TGCGCCAGCAGCCAAGCCTCGGCTGGCGGGGGTATTCAGTACTTC. This codes for CASSQASAGGGIQYF. The chain joins TRBV4-1 to TRBJ2-4; 7 bases are shared with TRBD2. The CDR3 contains 15 residues. With V trimmed by 1 base and J by 10 bases, 10 bases remained unmatched. CDR1 MGHRA and CDR2 YSYEKL come from the germline V gene.

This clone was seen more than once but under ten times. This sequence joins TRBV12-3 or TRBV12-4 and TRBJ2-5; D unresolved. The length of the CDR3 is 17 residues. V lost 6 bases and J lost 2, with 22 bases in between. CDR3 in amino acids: CASSPTLHLHLQETQYF. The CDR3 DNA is TGTGCCAGCAGCCCCACCCTACATCTTCATTTACAAGAGACCCAGTACTTC.

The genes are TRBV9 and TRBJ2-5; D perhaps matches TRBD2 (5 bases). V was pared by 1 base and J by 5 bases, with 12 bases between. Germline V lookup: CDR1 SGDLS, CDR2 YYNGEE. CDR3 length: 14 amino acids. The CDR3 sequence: CASSVYCGGETQYF. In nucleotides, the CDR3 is TGTGCCAGCAGCGTATATTGTGGCGGGGAGACCCAGTACTTC.

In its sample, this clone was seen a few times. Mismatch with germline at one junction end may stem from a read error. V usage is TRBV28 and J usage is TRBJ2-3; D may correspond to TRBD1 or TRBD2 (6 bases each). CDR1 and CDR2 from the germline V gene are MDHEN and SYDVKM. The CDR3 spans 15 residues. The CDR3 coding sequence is TGTGCCAGCAGGGTGTGGAGGGGGGTCACAGGTACGCAGTATTTT. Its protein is CASRVWRGVTGTQYF.

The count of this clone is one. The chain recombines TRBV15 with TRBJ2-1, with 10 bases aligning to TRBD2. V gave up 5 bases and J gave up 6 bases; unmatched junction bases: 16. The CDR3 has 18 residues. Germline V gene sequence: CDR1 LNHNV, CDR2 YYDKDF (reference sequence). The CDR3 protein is CATSGGWTSGGPANEQFF. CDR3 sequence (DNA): TGTGCCACCAGCGGGGGTTGGACTAGCGGAGGTCCGGCCAATGAGCAGTTCTTC.

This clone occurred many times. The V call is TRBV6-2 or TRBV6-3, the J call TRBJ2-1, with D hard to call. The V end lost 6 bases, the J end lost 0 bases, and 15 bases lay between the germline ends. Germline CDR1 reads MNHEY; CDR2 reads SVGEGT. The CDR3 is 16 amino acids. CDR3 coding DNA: TGTGCCAGCAGCACACTAACGACGAGCTCCTACAATGAGCAGTTCTTC. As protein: CASSTLTTSSYNEQFF.